This passage covers 25 T cell receptor beta chains from one sample sequenced in a study of T cells after yellow fever vaccination. Using its own MiXCR run on the 5' RACE reads, TCRdb lists one record per CDR3 protein. The sample lists 400,000 or so distinct CDR3 sequences; over 5% were seen once. Material: PBMCs, obtained 5 days after the yellow fever booster vaccination. All receptors derive from a young man who received the YFV17D yellow fever vaccine.

V gene TRBV7-9 combines with J gene TRBJ2-1; D is perhaps TRBD2 (6 bases). The CDR3 extends over 14 amino acids. The V gene's germline CDR1 is SEHNR and CDR2 FQNEAQ (reference sequence). V was shortened by 1 base and J by 9 bases, with 13 bases between the two germline ends. This CDR3 is CASSLVLGTFEQFF. The CDR3 coding sequence is TGTGCCAGCAGCTTAGTCCTGGGGACTTTTGAGCAGTTCTTC.

V gene TRBV5-6 combines with J gene TRBJ2-3, with 8 bases aligning to TRBD2. V dropped 3 bases and J dropped 6; count of bases not matched to a gene: 18. The V gene's germline CDR1 is SGHDT and CDR2 YYEEEE. The CDR3 has 18 amino acids. The CDR3 spells CASSSGFLIGRAEDTQYF. In DNA form, the CDR3 reads TGTGCCAGCAGCTCCGGGTTCTTGATCGGGAGGGCCGAGGATACGCAGTATTTT.

This clonotype was observed a few times. V gene TRBV5-5 combines with J gene TRBJ2-3; the match to TRBD1 covers 11 bases. This CDR3 comprises 14 residues. Trimming at V came to 3 bases and at J to 5 bases, leaving 2 bases not matched to a gene. Germline V CDR1 and CDR2: SGHKS, YYEKEE (reference sequence). CDR3 amino acids: CASSSGQGGDTQYF. In DNA, the CDR3 is TGTGCCAGCAGCTCGGGACAGGGGGGAGATACGCAGTATTTT.

A few counts support this clonotype. The gene calls are TRBV11-1 and TRBJ2-3; the D gene is possibly TRBD2 (5 bases). Per the germline V gene, CDR1 is SGHAT and CDR2 is FQDESV (reference sequence). The CDR3 is made up of 14 amino acids. Trimming cost V 7 bases and J 4 bases, with 15 bases left between them. The DNA for the CDR3 is TGTGCCAGCACCGTCAGTAGCGCCCCAGATACGCAGTATTTT. The encoded protein is CASTVSSAPDTQYF.

This clonotype was counted at least ten times. CDR3 DNA: TGCGCCAGCAGCCCAGAGGGCAGGGGGCCCGACGAGCAGTACTTC. This codes for CASSPEGRGPDEQYF. This rearrangement joins TRBV4-3 to TRBJ2-7; 8 bases fit TRBD1. The trim removed 4 bases at V and 5 bases at J, leaving 10 bases unmatched. The CDR3 is 15 amino acids. Looked up from germline, CDR1 is LGHNA and CDR2 is YSLEER.

Ten or more counts support this clonotype. V gene TRBV7-8 combines with J gene TRBJ2-1; D gene uncertain. This CDR3 spans 13 amino acids. Germline V CDR1 and CDR2: SGHVS, FQNEAQ. The germline V and J ends were trimmed by 6 bases and 3 bases, with 9 bases remaining between them. The CDR3 bases are TGTGCCAGCAGGAGGACGGACTACAATGAGCAGTTCTTC. Translated: CASRRTDYNEQFF.

The V gene is TRBV28, the J gene TRBJ2-5; 10 bases fit TRBD1. This CDR3 spans 14 amino acids. The junction had 7 bases not matched to a gene; V was cut back by 7 bases and J by 5 bases. CDR1 is MDHEN, CDR2 SYDVKM, per germline. The CDR3 region is CASTWGTGVETQYF. The CDR3 nucleotides read TGTGCCAGCACCTGGGGGACAGGGGTTGAGACCCAGTACTTC.

V usage is TRBV5-1 and J usage is TRBJ1-1; perhaps TRBD1 as D (6 bases). V was shortened by 4 bases and J by 1 base, with 11 bases between the two germline ends. Per germline, CDR1 SGHRS and CDR2 YFSETQ. This CDR3 has 14 amino acids. The CDR3 DNA follows: TGCGCCAGCAGCAGCCAACAGGGGAACACTGAAGCTTTCTTT. It specifies CASSSQQGNTEAFF. The full variable domain, its missing parts supplied by reference TRBV5-1 and TRBJ1-1, is KAGVTQTPRYLIKTRGQQVTLSCSPISGHRSVSWYQQTPGQGLQFLFEYFSETQRNKGNFPGRFSGRQFSNSRSEMNVSTLELGDSALYLCASSSQQGNTEAFFGQGTRLTVV.

The chain couples TRBV20-1 to TRBJ2-2; D not resolved. V dropped 6 bases and J dropped 8 bases, with 10 bases sitting between them. The CDR3 totals 11 residues. Germline V CDR1 and CDR2: DFQATT, SNEGSKA (reference sequence). The CDR3 sequence: CSAVGRGELFF. For the CDR3, the DNA is TGCAGTGCCGTAGGAAGGGGGGAGCTGTTTTTT.

Ten or more counts support this clonotype. The chain recombines TRBV6-2 or TRBV6-3 with TRBJ2-5, with 10 nucleotides matching TRBD2. This CDR3 region has 16 residues. Germline V lookup: CDR1 MNHEY, CDR2 SVGEGT. V lost 0 bases, J lost 2 bases, and 3 bases stayed unmatched. This CDR3 is CASSYSVTSGQETQYF. DNA of the CDR3: TGTGCCAGCAGTTACTCCGTGACTAGCGGGCAAGAGACCCAGTACTTC.

In its sample, this clonotype was seen a few times. The junction and the germline gene differ at one end; a read error may be behind it. The rearrangement joins TRBV20-1 to TRBJ2-7, with 15 bases matching TRBD2. The CDR3 loop spans 16 amino acids. Germline V gene sequence: CDR1 DFQATT, CDR2 SNEGSKA (reference sequence). The CDR3 protein is CCASGLAGGWAYEQYF. Written as DNA, the CDR3 is TGCTGTGCCTCGGGACTAGCGGGAGGTTGGGCCTACGAGCAGTACTTC.

This clonotype was detected a few times. The genes are TRBV6-2 or TRBV6-3 and TRBJ1-1; perhaps TRBD1 as D (6 bases). The CDR3 totals 15 residues. Germline CDR1 MNHEY, CDR2 SVGEGT. V was shortened by 2 bases and J by 5 bases, with 15 bases between the two germline ends. In DNA, the CDR3 is TGTGCCAGCAGTTACGGCGTTCTCCAGGGGACTGAAGCTTTCTTT. Translating it yields CASSYGVLQGTEAFF.

In its sample, this clonotype was seen many times. The chain has TRBV7-8 and TRBJ2-2, with D maybe TRBD2 (6 bases). Germline-derived CDR1 and CDR2 are SGHVS and FQNEAQ. The CDR3 has 14 residues. Trimming shortened V by 7 bases and J by 5 bases, and 14 bases separated the two germline ends. CDR3 region: CASTSGVGTGELFF. CDR3 nucleotides: TGTGCCAGCACCTCGGGGGTAGGAACCGGGGAGCTGTTTTTT.

The chain joins TRBV11-2 to TRBJ1-1, with D possibly matching TRBD1 (5 bases). Looked up from germline, CDR1 is SGHAT and CDR2 is FQNNGV. Trimming took 1 base from V and 4 from J, leaving 10 bases between them. The CDR3 is 14 amino acids. The CDR3 DNA sequence: TGTGCCAGCAGCTTAGGCTCAAGGGGCACTGAAGCTTTCTTT. Translated: CASSLGSRGTEAFF.

This clonotype has ten or more counts. The chain recombines TRBV12-3 or TRBV12-4 with TRBJ2-7, with D possibly TRBD1 on 7 matching bases. This CDR3 contains 15 residues. The ends were cut back, 7 bases at V and 5 bases at J, with 21 bases in the middle. The CDR3 region has the DNA TGTGCCAGCACATACAACAGGGGAACGGGGGACGAGCAGTACTTC. Translated, it gives CASTYNRGTGDEQYF.

This clonotype occurred many times. This chain uses TRBV4-3 with TRBJ2-7, with 8 bases matching TRBD2. The V segment lost 4 bases and the J segment 3 bases; nucleotides outside the gene matches: 8. The CDR3 has 15 amino acids. Germline CDR1 reads LGHNA; CDR2 reads YSLEER. The CDR3 loop reads CASSPKGAGDYEQYF. CDR3 in DNA: TGCGCCAGCAGCCCAAAGGGAGCGGGGGACTACGAGCAGTACTTC.

This clonotype was observed a handful of times. V gene TRBV7-9 combines with J gene TRBJ2-1; D tentatively fits TRBD1 or TRBD2 (6 bases each). The CDR3 covers 16 residues. Germline assignment: CDR1 SEHNR and CDR2 FQNEAQ (reference sequence). V lost 4 bases to trimming and J lost 4 bases, with 17 bases between them. The CDR3 here is CASSYVSRDMYNEQFF. CDR3 nucleotide sequence: TGTGCCAGCAGCTACGTGTCGCGGGACATGTACAATGAGCAGTTCTTC.

A word on this clonotype: A read error may account for a junction end that differs from germline. The chain couples TRBV7-9 to TRBJ2-3; D gene uncertain. The CDR3 runs to 13 residues. The germline V gene has CDR1 SEHNR and CDR2 FQNEAQ (reference sequence). The CDR3 sequence: CAGRPALLDTQYF. CDR3 nucleotides: TGTGCCGGCAGGCCAGCCTTACTAGATACGCAGTATTTT.

This clonotype occurred a few times. The V and J genes are TRBV7-2 and TRBJ2-7; 7 bases are shared with TRBD2. Germline trimming cut 4 bases from V and 3 bases from J; bases unmatched to any gene: 9. The CDR3 sequence is 15 residues long. Germline V CDR1 and CDR2: SGHTA, FQGNSA. CDR3 sequence: CASSSPSGARYEQYF. CDR3 bases: TGTGCCAGCAGCTCCCCTAGCGGAGCGCGCTACGAGCAGTACTTC.

This clonotype has a count of ten or more. Here the CDR3 reads CSASGTGGSDTQYF. CDR3 nucleotides: TGCAGTGCTTCCGGGACAGGGGGTTCAGATACGCAGTATTTT. The J gene is TRBJ2-3, the V gene TRBV20-1, with TRBD1 identical over 11 bases. This CDR3 comprises 14 residues. Trimming took 5 bases from V and 4 from J; bases not matched to a gene: 5. The germline V gene encodes CDR1 DFQATT and CDR2 SNEGSKA (reference sequence).

This clonotype turned up a few times. This chain links TRBV7-6 with TRBJ2-7; 9 bases align to TRBD2. The germline gives CDR1 SGHVS, CDR2 FNYEAQ. The CDR3 runs 16 residues. After removal of 5 bases from V and 2 bases from J, the junction contained 10 bases not matched to a gene. CDR3 residues: CASSPGPSGTPYEQYF. The CDR3, as DNA: TGTGCCAGCAGCCCTGGGCCTAGCGGGACCCCCTACGAGCAGTACTTC.

This clonotype turned up a few times. J is TRBJ1-5 and V is TRBV7-8, with D tentatively TRBD1 (6 bases). Germline V lookup: CDR1 SGHVS, CDR2 FQNEAQ. V lost 5 bases and J 7 bases, leaving 18 bases between the germline ends. This CDR3 is built from 15 residues. CDR3: CASSPLAGEGQPQHF. In DNA form, the CDR3 reads TGTGCCAGCAGCCCCTTGGCAGGGGAAGGGCAGCCCCAGCATTTT.

Many counts were recorded for this clonotype. The chain joins TRBV19 to TRBJ2-7; 9 bases fit TRBD1. V lost 3 bases to trimming and J lost 6 bases; unmatched junction nucleotides: 6. Germline V gene lookup returns CDR1 LNHDA and CDR2 SQIVND (reference sequence). The CDR3 is made up of 14 amino acids. In DNA form, the CDR3 reads TGTGCCAGTAGTATTCCGGGACAGGGTGGCGAGCAGTACTTC. It encodes CASSIPGQGGEQYF.

The chain has TRBV20-1 and TRBJ2-3; 9 bases match TRBD1. This CDR3 has 14 residues. J was trimmed by 0 bases and V by 6 bases; bases with no gene match: 4. Per the germline V gene, CDR1 is DFQATT and CDR2 is SNEGSKA (reference sequence). CDR3 bases: TGCAGTGCCGGGGACAGGGAGAGCACAGATACGCAGTATTTT. As protein: CSAGDRESTDTQYF.

This clonotype was observed at least ten times. This sequence joins TRBV7-3 and TRBJ1-1, with D perhaps matching TRBD1 (5 bases). Trimming cost V 7 bases and J 3 bases, with 15 bases left between them. The CDR3 sequence is 14 residues long. CDR1 and CDR2 (germline): SGHTA, FQGTGA. The CDR3 protein is CASKPVREDTEAFF. In DNA, the CDR3 is TGTGCCAGCAAGCCGGTCAGGGAAGACACTGAAGCTTTCTTT.